Shown below are 9 T cell receptor beta chains from a single sample sequenced in a study of CD8 T cells in ankylosing spondylitis. TCRdb called the 5' RACE reads again in MiXCR, with one record for every CDR3 protein. This table has about 340,000 distinct CDR3 sequences, roughly 14% appearing once. Input material: blood, either unsorted or a sorted T cell fraction (not recorded which). Every receptor here comes from a male donor with ankylosing spondylitis or in good health (not recorded which).

V usage is TRBV4-2 and J usage is TRBJ2-3; D not resolved. CDR3 length: 16 amino acids. The V end lost 0 bases, the J end lost 2 bases, and 12 bases lay between the germline ends. Per the germline V gene, CDR1 is LGHNA and CDR2 is YNFKEQ. CDR3 sequence: CASSQEGTLYTDTQYF. In DNA form, the CDR3 reads TGTGCCAGCAGCCAAGAAGGAACACTTTACACAGATACGCAGTATTTT.

This clonotype was detected a few times. The chain links TRBV12-3 or TRBV12-4 to TRBJ1-1; TRBD1 agrees at 9 bases. CDR3 size: 17 residues. V dropped 5 bases and J dropped 5; count of bases not matched to a gene: 15. The DNA of the CDR3 is TGTGCCAGCAGTCGTGACGGGACAGGGTTCAGTGGAACTGAAGCTTTCTTT. Its translation is CASSRDGTGFSGTEAFF.

In its sample, this clonotype was seen a few times. The V gene is TRBV20-1, the J gene TRBJ1-4; TRBD1 agrees at 8 bases. Trimming took 3 bases from V and 8 from J; bases not matched to a gene: 2. The CDR3 covers 12 residues. Germline V CDR1 and CDR2: DFQATT, SNEGSKA (reference sequence). The CDR3 DNA reads as TGCAGTGCTAGTTCAGGGGGCGAAAAACTGTTTTTT. Its protein product is CSASSGGEKLFF.

This clonotype has a handful of counts. The V gene is TRBV7-6, the J gene TRBJ2-7, with 15 bases fitting TRBD2. Trimming at V came to 1 base and at J to 2 bases, leaving 3 bases not matched to a gene. Germline CDR1 reads SGHVS; CDR2 reads FNYEAQ. The CDR3 consists of 17 residues. The CDR3 DNA reads TGTGCCAGCAGCTTAGGGACTAGCGGGAGGGCTCCCTACGAGCAGTACTTC. The encoded protein is CASSLGTSGRAPYEQYF.

Many counts were recorded for this clonotype. The V and J genes are TRBV20-1 and TRBJ2-2; TRBD1 matches 9 bases. V lost 6 bases and J lost 0; bases outside the gene matches: 5. The germline gives CDR1 DFQATT, CDR2 SNEGSKA (reference sequence). The CDR3 has 15 residues. In DNA form, the CDR3 reads TGCAGTGCGAAAACAGGGGGCCCGAACACCGGGGAGCTGTTTTTT. It encodes CSAKTGGPNTGELFF.

The chain uses TRBV9 and TRBJ1-5, with D uncertain. Trimming took 0 bases from V and 6 from J, leaving 7 bases between them. The germline gives CDR1 SGDLS, CDR2 YYNGEE. This CDR3 has 13 amino acids. The CDR3 DNA sequence: TGTGCCAGCAGCGTAGATCCAATTCAGCCCCAGCATTTT. Amino acid sequence: CASSVDPIQPQHF.

The V gene is TRBV5-1, the J gene TRBJ1-2, with unresolved D. CDR3 length: 15 amino acids. Germline values: CDR1 SGHRS, CDR2 YFSETQ. Trimming removed 4 bases from V and 4 bases from J, with 17 bases in between. The CDR3 loop reads CASSDPARRSYGYTF. In DNA form, the CDR3 reads TGCGCCAGCAGCGATCCGGCCAGGCGATCCTATGGCTACACCTTC.

This chain links TRBV27 with TRBJ2-1; 7 bases are a match to TRBD2. Germline assignment: CDR1 MNHEY and CDR2 SMNVEV (reference sequence). The CDR3 is 15 residues long. Trimming cost V 8 bases and J 2 bases; bases outside gene matches: 9. This CDR3 reads CASLPLAGAYNEQFF. The CDR3 DNA sequence: TGTGCCAGCTTACCCTTGGCGGGAGCCTACAATGAGCAGTTCTTC.

This clonotype has just a few counts. The rearrangement joins TRBV27 to TRBJ1-2; TRBD1 is a possible D gene (6 bases). The CDR3 covers 14 residues. Germline assignment: CDR1 MNHEY and CDR2 SMNVEV (reference sequence). The V end was cut by 6 bases, the J end by 7 bases, with 18 bases between. DNA for the CDR3: TGTGCCAGCAGGGCTACCGGGGGGCTTCCTGGCTACACCTTC. Encoded protein: CASRATGGLPGYTF.